The 28 T cell receptor beta chains in this list originate from one sample, sequenced in a study of T-cell reconstitution after alpha-beta-depleted transplantation in children. Unique molecular identifiers were incorporated during preparation of the TCRbeta library. TCRdb re-called the PCR reads through MiXCR, storing one row per CDR3 protein. The sample has about 830,000 distinct CDR3 sequences, 16% seen once. The sample consisted of PBMCs, mostly from graft donor cells, taken 360 days after TCRalphabeta/CD19-depleted stem cell transplant. The receptor source for this set is a male patient younger than 18 who had a stem cell transplant for acute lymphoblastic leukemia, so the T cells may come from the graft donor.

The chain recombines TRBV27 with TRBJ2-5, with D perhaps TRBD1 (6 bases). Trimming removed 4 bases from V and 4 bases from J, with 7 bases in between. The CDR3 sequence is 12 residues long. The germline gives CDR1 MNHEY, CDR2 SMNVEV (reference sequence). CDR3 DNA sequence: TGTGCCAGCAGTTCAGGGGCAGAGACCCAGTACTTC. Protein: CASSSGAETQYF.

The rearrangement joins TRBV4-1 to TRBJ2-7, with 8 bases fitting TRBD2. The CDR3 covers 14 residues. The V and J ends lost 1 base and 4 bases, in that order; junction bases with no gene match: 3. CDR1 is MGHRA, CDR2 YSYEKL, per germline. As DNA, the CDR3 is TGCGCCAGCAGCCAAGTTACTAGCGGATACGAGCAGTACTTC. Translation: CASSQVTSGYEQYF.

This clonotype turned up a few times. CDR3 region: CASSPSSTGLYEQYF. The CDR3 DNA sequence: TGTGCCAGCTCACCAAGCTCCACCGGCTTGTACGAGCAGTACTTC. The chain recombines TRBV18 with TRBJ2-7, with unresolved D. The CDR3 extends over 15 amino acids. Germline V gene sequence: CDR1 KGHSH, CDR2 LQKENI. V lost 2 bases to trimming and J lost 4 bases, with 15 bases between them. Full variable domain (remainder filled in from reference TRBV18 and TRBJ2-7): NAGVMQNPRHLVRRRGQEARLRCSPMKGHSHVYWYRQLPEEGLKFMVYLQKENIIDESGMPKERFSAEFPKEGPSILRIQQVVRGDSAAYFCASSPSSTGLYEQYFGPGTRLTVT.

J is TRBJ2-7 and V is TRBV7-9; no reliable D call. The germline V gene has CDR1 SEHNR and CDR2 FQNEAQ (reference sequence). Trimming removed 5 bases at V and 4 bases at J, with 15 bases between. The length of the CDR3 is 14 residues. CDR3 loop: CASSGGRILYEQYF. DNA for the CDR3: TGTGCCAGCAGCGGCGGACGCATTCTTTACGAGCAGTACTTC.

This chain uses TRBV5-1 with TRBJ2-1; D is ambiguous. Trimming stripped 0 bases from V and 7 bases from J, with 11 bases between. Germline CDR1 reads SGHRS; CDR2 reads YFSETQ. This CDR3 has 14 amino acids. The CDR3 is CASSLGPPRNEQFF. CDR3 sequence (DNA): TGCGCCAGCAGCTTGGGTCCTCCCCGAAATGAGCAGTTCTTC.

This clonotype has ten or more counts. This chain joins TRBV5-1 and TRBJ2-1; unclear D gene. The CDR3 length is 17 residues. The germline V and J ends were trimmed by 0 bases and 4 bases, with 17 bases remaining between them. Germline values: CDR1 SGHRS, CDR2 YFSETQ. The CDR3 loop is CASSLAALSNWYNEQFF. CDR3 nucleotides: TGCGCCAGCAGCTTGGCGGCCCTCTCAAATTGGTACAATGAGCAGTTCTTC.

The chain carries TRBV2 and TRBJ2-3, with unresolved D. CDR3 length: 14 amino acids. V lost 7 bases, J lost 6 bases, and 17 bases lay in between. The germline V gene has CDR1 SNHLY and CDR2 FYNNEI. The DNA for the CDR3 is TGTGCCAGCACTAATCGGCCCGGCGCGGATACGCAGTATTTT. It encodes CASTNRPGADTQYF.

The gene calls are TRBV21-1 and TRBJ1-3; the listed D gene, TRBD1, was not tested against the DNA. TRBV21-1 is marked as a pseudogene. The CDR3 length is 14 residues. The CDR3 bases are TGTGCCAACAGACCGTCCCACTCTGGAAACACCATATATTTT. It encodes CANRPSHSGNTIYF.

The gene calls are TRBV7-3 and TRBJ2-1, with 7 positions matching TRBD1. This CDR3 comprises 16 residues. After removal of 5 bases from V and 4 bases from J, the junction contained 11 bases not matched to a gene. Germline V gives CDR1 SGHTA, CDR2 FQGTGA. This CDR3 reads CASSKQWTGPYNEQFF. CDR3 coding DNA: TGTGCCAGCAGCAAACAGTGGACAGGCCCGTACAATGAGCAGTTCTTC.

This clonotype has just a few counts. CDR3 DNA: TGCGCCAGCAGCTTGGGGACGGCCCTTAATGAAAAACTGTTTTTT. This encodes CASSLGTALNEKLFF. The chain carries TRBV5-1 and TRBJ1-4; no definite D call. CDR1 is SGHRS and CDR2 is YFSETQ in the germline V gene. V lost 0 bases, J lost 4 bases, and 10 bases lay in between. The CDR3 totals 15 residues.

The chain employs TRBV5-1 and TRBJ1-2, with 9 bases lining up with TRBD1. Germline V CDR1 and CDR2: SGHRS, YFSETQ. The CDR3 consists of 12 residues. Trimming took 7 bases from V and 8 from J; bases not matched to a gene: 6. CDR3 sequence reads: CASGQGIPGYTF. CDR3 nucleotide sequence: TGCGCCAGCGGACAGGGGATTCCGGGCTACACCTTC.

This clonotype has at least ten counts. The V gene is TRBV29-1, the J gene TRBJ2-7, with 9 bases identical to TRBD2. Unmatched junction bases numbered 15, after V lost 4 bases and J lost 5 bases. Germline V gene data show CDR1 as SQVTM and CDR2 as ANQGSEA. The CDR3 is made up of 16 amino acids. CDR3 sequence: CSVARQGTSRTDEQYF. The CDR3 region has the DNA TGCAGCGTTGCGAGACAAGGGACTAGCAGGACGGACGAGCAGTACTTC.

This clonotype appeared a few times. CDR3 nucleotides: TGCGCCAGCAGCCAGGGACAGGGGATGGAGGATACGCAGTATTTT. Protein sequence: CASSQGQGMEDTQYF. This chain uses TRBV5-1 with TRBJ2-3; 10 bases are shared with TRBD1. Germline CDR1 SGHRS, CDR2 YFSETQ. The CDR3 spans 15 residues. V was clipped by 4 bases and J by 6 bases; unmatched bases: 8. Supplemented by reference TRBV5-1 and TRBJ2-3, the full variable domain reads KAGVTQTPRYLIKTRGQQVTLSCSPISGHRSVSWYQQTPGQGLQFLFEYFSETQRNKGNFPGRFSGRQFSNSRSEMNVSTLELGDSALYLCASSQGQGMEDTQYFGPGTRLTVL.

This clonotype was observed a few times. The J gene is TRBJ2-7, the V gene TRBV4-1, with D possibly called TRBD1 or TRBD2 (5 bases each). V was pared by 0 bases and J by 0 bases, with 12 bases between. The CDR3 extends over 16 amino acids. Germline V gene lookup returns CDR1 MGHRA and CDR2 YSYEKL. The CDR3 coding sequence is TGCGCCAGCAGCCAAGATTTGGGGGTTCACTCCTACGAGCAGTACTTC. Translating it yields CASSQDLGVHSYEQYF.

The chain combines TRBV7-9 with TRBJ2-1, with no clear D. V was shortened by 7 bases and J by 7 bases, with 8 bases between the two germline ends. CDR3 size: 11 residues. CDR1 and CDR2 from the germline V gene are SEHNR and FQNEAQ (reference sequence). CDR3 in amino acids: CASNLWNEQFF. CDR3 DNA sequence: TGTGCCAGCAACCTTTGGAATGAGCAGTTCTTC.

This clonotype appeared a few times. DNA for the CDR3: TGCAGTGCTAAACTAGCGGGGGGCTCCAATGAGCAGTTCTTC. Translated: CSAKLAGGSNEQFF. The V gene is TRBV20-1, the J gene TRBJ2-1, with 12 bases lining up with TRBD2. Unmatched junction bases numbered 4, after V lost 4 bases and J lost 6 bases. The CDR3 contains 14 residues. Germline V gene data show CDR1 as DFQATT and CDR2 as SNEGSKA (reference sequence).

This rearrangement joins TRBV3-1 to TRBJ2-6, with 7 bases lining up with TRBD1. The CDR3 extends over 18 amino acids. The V and J ends lost 11 bases and 0 bases, in that order; junction bases with no gene match: 16. Germline CDR1 and CDR2: LGHDT and YNNKEL (reference sequence). The CDR3 spells CASSSIGTASSGANVLTF. CDR3 nucleotides: TGTGCCTCCTCATCGATAGGGACAGCCTCCTCTGGGGCCAACGTCCTGACTTTC.

This clonotype was observed a few times. The chain recombines TRBV7-8 with TRBJ2-7, with no clear D. Trimming took off 2 bases at V and 6 bases at J, with 11 bases between the two ends. The CDR3 contains 13 residues. Germline CDR1 reads SGHVS; CDR2 reads FQNEAQ. In DNA, the CDR3 is TGTGCCAGCAGCTTATTCGTCAAAACCGAGCAGTACTTC. Its protein is CASSLFVKTEQYF.

The chain carries TRBV3-1 and TRBJ2-2, with D possibly matching TRBD1 (5 bases). In germline, CDR1 is LGHDT, CDR2 YNNKEL (reference sequence). The CDR3 spans 13 residues. V lost 5 bases and J 6 bases, leaving 10 bases between the germline ends. The CDR3 DNA reads TGTGCCAGCAGCGTTCTAGGGGCCGGGGAGCTGTTTTTT. This translates into CASSVLGAGELFF.

V and J are TRBV24-1 and TRBJ2-5, with no clear D. The V gene lost 5 bases and the J gene lost 2 bases, with 14 bases spanning the gap. The CDR3 consists of 15 residues. The germline CDR1 and CDR2 sequences are KGHDR and SFDVKD. The CDR3 region has the DNA TGTGCCACCAGTGCTCCCGGGTCAGAACAAGAGACCCAGTACTTC. Amino acids: CATSAPGSEQETQYF.

This chain uses TRBV19 with TRBJ2-3, with 7 bases fitting TRBD2. The CDR3 covers 15 residues. Germline loops: CDR1 LNHDA, CDR2 SQIVND (reference sequence). Trimming removed 2 bases from V and 2 bases from J; junction bases left unmatched: 4. CDR3 nucleotide sequence: TGTGCCAGTAGTATATGGCGGGAGTCCACAGATACGCAGTATTTT. It encodes CASSIWRESTDTQYF.

The table lists this clonotype with a few counts. The V and J genes are TRBV9 and TRBJ1-6, with D perhaps TRBD1 (5 bases). The CDR3 runs 15 residues. Germline values: CDR1 SGDLS, CDR2 YYNGEE. V lost 4 bases to trimming and J lost 10 bases, with 18 bases between them. CDR3 in DNA: TGTGCCAGCAGCCCAAGGGGTGCGGCCTTGTCACCCCTCCACTTT. Translation gives CASSPRGAALSPLHF.

The chain carries TRBV4-2 and TRBJ1-2; TRBD1 matches 9 bases. Germline loops: CDR1 LGHNA, CDR2 YNFKEQ. CDR3 size: 16 residues. The V and J ends lost 2 bases and 5 bases, in that order; junction bases with no gene match: 9. The CDR3 DNA is TGTGCCAGCAGCCAACTGGGACAGGGTCTGGGGTATGGCTACACCTTC. Amino acid sequence: CASSQLGQGLGYGYTF.

This clonotype was recorded a few times. CDR3 in DNA: TGTGCCAGCAGCTTGGGACTAGCCATGAACACCGGGGAGCTGTTTTTT. Protein product: CASSLGLAMNTGELFF. This chain joins TRBV7-3 and TRBJ2-2, with TRBD2 identical over 9 bases. The CDR3 spans 16 residues. V gave up 3 bases and J gave up 1 base; unmatched junction bases: 3. The germline V gene encodes CDR1 SGHTA and CDR2 FQGTGA.

The chain joins TRBV7-2 to TRBJ2-2, with 8 bases aligning to TRBD2. The CDR3 consists of 16 residues. Losses at the gene ends were 7 bases for V and 4 bases for J; bases not matched to a gene: 11. CDR1 is SGHTA and CDR2 is FQGNSA in the germline V gene. Written as DNA, the CDR3 is TGTGCCAGCACATCGGGGGGGAGGAAGAGCACCGGGGAGCTGTTTTTT. Its protein is CASTSGGRKSTGELFF.

The chain uses TRBV6-1 and TRBJ2-7, with 9 bases that match TRBD1. V dropped 5 bases and J dropped 2; count of bases not matched to a gene: 4. CDR1 and CDR2 from the germline V gene are MNHNS and SASEGT. The CDR3 covers 14 residues. The CDR3 protein is CASSRQGGAYEQYF. Written as DNA, the CDR3 is TGTGCCAGCAGTCGACAGGGGGGAGCCTACGAGCAGTACTTC.

V is TRBV7-2 and J is TRBJ2-7; TRBD1 matches at 10 bases. Looked up from germline, CDR1 is SGHTA and CDR2 is FQGNSA. This CDR3 contains 16 residues. The V and J ends lost 3 bases and 1 base, in that order; junction bases with no gene match: 6. The CDR3 region has the DNA TGTGCCAGCAGCTTCCGACAGGGGGCTTCATCCTACGAGCAGTACTTC. Encoded protein: CASSFRQGASSYEQYF.

J is TRBJ2-1 and V is TRBV6-5; 8 bases agree with TRBD2. J gave up 0 bases and V 2 bases, and 0 bases lay outside the gene matches. This CDR3 has 15 residues. Germline V lookup: CDR1 MNHEY, CDR2 SVGAGI. The CDR3 DNA reads TGTGCCAGCAGTTACCTAGCGGGCTCCTACAATGAGCAGTTCTTC. This gives the protein CASSYLAGSYNEQFF.